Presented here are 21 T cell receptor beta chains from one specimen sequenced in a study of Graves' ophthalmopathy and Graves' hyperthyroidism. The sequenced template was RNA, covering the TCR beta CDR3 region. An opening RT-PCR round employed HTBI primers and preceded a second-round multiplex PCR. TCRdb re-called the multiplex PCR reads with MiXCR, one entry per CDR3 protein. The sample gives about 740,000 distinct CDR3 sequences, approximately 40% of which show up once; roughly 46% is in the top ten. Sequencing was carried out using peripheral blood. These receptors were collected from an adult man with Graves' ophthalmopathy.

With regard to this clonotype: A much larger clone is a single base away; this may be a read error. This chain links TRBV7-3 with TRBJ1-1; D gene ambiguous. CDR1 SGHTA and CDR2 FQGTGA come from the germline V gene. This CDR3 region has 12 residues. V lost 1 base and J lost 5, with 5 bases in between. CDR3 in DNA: TGTGCCAGCAGCTTAATGGAAACTGAAGCTTTCTTT. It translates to CASSLMETEAFF.

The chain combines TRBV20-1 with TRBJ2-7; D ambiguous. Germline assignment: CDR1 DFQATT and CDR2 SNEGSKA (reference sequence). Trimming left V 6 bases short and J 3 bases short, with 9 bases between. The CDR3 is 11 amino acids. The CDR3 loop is CSALDYYEQYF. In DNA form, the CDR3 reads TGCAGTGCCCTCGATTACTACGAGCAGTACTTC.

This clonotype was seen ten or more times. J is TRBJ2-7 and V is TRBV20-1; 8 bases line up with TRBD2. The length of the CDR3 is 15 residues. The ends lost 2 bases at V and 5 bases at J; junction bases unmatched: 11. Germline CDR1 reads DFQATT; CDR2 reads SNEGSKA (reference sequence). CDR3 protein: CSARPGGGSYDEQYF. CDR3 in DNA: TGCAGTGCTAGACCGGGCGGGGGGAGCTACGACGAGCAGTACTTC.

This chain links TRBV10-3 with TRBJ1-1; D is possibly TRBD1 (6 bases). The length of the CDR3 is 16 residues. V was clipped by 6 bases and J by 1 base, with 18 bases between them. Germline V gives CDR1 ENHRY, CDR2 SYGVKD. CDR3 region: CAIRYLTQGSNTEAFF. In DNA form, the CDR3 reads TGTGCCATCAGATATCTAACACAGGGATCGAACACTGAAGCTTTCTTT.

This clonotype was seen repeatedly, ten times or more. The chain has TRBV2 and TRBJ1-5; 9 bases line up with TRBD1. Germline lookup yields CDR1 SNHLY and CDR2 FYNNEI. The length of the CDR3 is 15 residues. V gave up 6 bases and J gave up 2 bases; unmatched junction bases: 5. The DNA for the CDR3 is TGTGCCAGCAGGGCCCGGACAGGGGGCAATCAGCCCCAGCATTTT. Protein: CASRARTGGNQPQHF.

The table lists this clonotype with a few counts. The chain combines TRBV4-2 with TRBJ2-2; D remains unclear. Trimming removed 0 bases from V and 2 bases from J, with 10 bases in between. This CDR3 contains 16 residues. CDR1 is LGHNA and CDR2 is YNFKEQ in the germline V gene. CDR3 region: CASSQDWRHNTGELFF. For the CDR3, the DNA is TGTGCCAGCAGCCAAGATTGGAGACATAACACCGGGGAGCTGTTTTTT.

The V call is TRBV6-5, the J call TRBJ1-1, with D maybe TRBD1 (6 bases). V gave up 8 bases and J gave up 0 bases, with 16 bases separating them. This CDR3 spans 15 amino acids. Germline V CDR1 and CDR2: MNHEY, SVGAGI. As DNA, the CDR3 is TGTGCCAGCTCGGTCCGGGGGCACGTGAACACTGAAGCTTTCTTT. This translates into CASSVRGHVNTEAFF.

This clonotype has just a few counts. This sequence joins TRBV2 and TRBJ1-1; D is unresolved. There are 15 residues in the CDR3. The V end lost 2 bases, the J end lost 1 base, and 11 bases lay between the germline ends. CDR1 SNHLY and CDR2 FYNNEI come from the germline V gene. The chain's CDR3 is CASSERARENTEAFF. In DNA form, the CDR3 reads TGTGCCAGCAGTGAAAGGGCACGGGAGAACACTGAAGCTTTCTTT.

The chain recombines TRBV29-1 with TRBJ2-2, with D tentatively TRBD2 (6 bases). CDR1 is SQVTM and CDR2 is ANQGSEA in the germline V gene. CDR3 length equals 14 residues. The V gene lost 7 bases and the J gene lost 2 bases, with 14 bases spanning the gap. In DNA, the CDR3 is TGCAGCGCCGGGGGTGGTATCAACACCGGGGAGCTGTTTTTT. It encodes CSAGGGINTGELFF.

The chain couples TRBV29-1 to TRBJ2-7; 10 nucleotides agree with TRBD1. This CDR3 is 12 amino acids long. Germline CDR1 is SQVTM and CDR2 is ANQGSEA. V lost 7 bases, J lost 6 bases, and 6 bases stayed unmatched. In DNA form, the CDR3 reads TGCAGCGCCGACAGGGGGCAGGGCGAGCAGTACTTC. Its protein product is CSADRGQGEQYF.

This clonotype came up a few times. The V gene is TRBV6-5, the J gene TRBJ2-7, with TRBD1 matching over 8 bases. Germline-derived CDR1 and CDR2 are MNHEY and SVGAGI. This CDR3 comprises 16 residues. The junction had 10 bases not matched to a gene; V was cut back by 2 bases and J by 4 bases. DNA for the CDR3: TGTGCCAGCAGTTACAGGTTCAGGGGGCGCGGGTACGAGCAGTACTTC. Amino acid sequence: CASSYRFRGRGYEQYF.

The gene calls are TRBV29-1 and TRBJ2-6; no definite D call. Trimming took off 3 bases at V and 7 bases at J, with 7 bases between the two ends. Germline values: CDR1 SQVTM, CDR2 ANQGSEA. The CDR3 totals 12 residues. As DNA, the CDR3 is TGCAGCGTTGAGGTTAAAGCCAACGTCCTGACTTTC. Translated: CSVEVKANVLTF.

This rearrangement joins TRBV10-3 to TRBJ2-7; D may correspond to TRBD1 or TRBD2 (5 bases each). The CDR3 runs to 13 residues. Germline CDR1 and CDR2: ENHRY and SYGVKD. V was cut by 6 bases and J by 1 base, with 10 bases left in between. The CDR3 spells CAIRGTRSYEQYF. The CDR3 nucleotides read TGTGCCATCAGAGGGACCCGTTCCTACGAGCAGTACTTC.

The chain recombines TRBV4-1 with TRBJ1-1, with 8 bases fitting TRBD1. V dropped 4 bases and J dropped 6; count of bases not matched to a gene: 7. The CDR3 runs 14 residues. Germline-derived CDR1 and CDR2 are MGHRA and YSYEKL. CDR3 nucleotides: TGCGCCAGCAGCCTAGGACAGGGTCACCCTGAAGCTTTCTTT. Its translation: CASSLGQGHPEAFF.

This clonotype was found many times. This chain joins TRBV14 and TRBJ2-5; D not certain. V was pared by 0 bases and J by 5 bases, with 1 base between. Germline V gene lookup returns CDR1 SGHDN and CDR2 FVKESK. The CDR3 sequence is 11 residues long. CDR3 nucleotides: TGTGCCAGCAGCCAAGATGAGACCCAGTACTTC. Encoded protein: CASSQDETQYF. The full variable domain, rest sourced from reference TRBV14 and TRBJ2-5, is EAGVTQFPSHSVIEKGQTVTLRCDPISGHDNLYWYRRVMGKEIKFLLHFVKESKQDESGMPNNRFLAERTGGTYSTLKVQPAELEDSGVYFCASSQDETQYFGPGTRLLVL.

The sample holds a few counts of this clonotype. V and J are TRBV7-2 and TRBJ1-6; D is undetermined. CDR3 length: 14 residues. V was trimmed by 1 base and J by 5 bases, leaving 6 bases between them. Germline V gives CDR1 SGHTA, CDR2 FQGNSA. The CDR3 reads CASSLGVDNSPLHF. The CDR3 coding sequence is TGTGCCAGCAGCTTAGGGGTGGATAATTCACCCCTCCACTTT.

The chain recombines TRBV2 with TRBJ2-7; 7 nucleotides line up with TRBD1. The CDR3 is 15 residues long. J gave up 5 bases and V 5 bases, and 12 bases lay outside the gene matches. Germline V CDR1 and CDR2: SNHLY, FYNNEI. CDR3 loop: CASSKPGTAPNEQYF. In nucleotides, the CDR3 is TGTGCCAGCAGTAAACCCGGGACAGCTCCTAACGAGCAGTACTTC.

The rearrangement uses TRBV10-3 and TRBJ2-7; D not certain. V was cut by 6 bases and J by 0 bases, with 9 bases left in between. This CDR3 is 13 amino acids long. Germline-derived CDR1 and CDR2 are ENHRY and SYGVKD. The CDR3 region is CAISHGFSYEQYF. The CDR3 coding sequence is TGTGCCATCAGCCACGGGTTCTCCTACGAGCAGTACTTC.

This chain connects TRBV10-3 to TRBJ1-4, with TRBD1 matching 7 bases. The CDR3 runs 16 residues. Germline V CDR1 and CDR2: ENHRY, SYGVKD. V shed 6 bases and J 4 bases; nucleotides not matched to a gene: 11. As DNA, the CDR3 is TGTGCCATCAGACCAGACAGGGATGGGGGTAATGAAAAACTGTTTTTT. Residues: CAIRPDRDGGNEKLFF.

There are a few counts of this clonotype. DNA of the CDR3: TGTGCCAGCAGTTACGGTGACAGTGCCGGCTACACCTTC. This encodes CASSYGDSAGYTF. The chain links TRBV25-1 to TRBJ1-2, with D possibly being TRBD1 (5 bases). V was shortened by 5 bases and J by 8 bases, with 15 bases between the two germline ends. From germline, CDR1 is MGHDK and CDR2 SYGVNS. This CDR3 spans 13 amino acids.

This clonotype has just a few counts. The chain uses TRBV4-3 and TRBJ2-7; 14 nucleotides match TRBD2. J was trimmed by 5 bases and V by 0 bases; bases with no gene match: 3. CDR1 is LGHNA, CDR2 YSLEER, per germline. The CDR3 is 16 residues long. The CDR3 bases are TGCGCCAGCAGCCAAGATCGGGGACTAGCGGGAGACGAGCAGTACTTC. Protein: CASSQDRGLAGDEQYF.